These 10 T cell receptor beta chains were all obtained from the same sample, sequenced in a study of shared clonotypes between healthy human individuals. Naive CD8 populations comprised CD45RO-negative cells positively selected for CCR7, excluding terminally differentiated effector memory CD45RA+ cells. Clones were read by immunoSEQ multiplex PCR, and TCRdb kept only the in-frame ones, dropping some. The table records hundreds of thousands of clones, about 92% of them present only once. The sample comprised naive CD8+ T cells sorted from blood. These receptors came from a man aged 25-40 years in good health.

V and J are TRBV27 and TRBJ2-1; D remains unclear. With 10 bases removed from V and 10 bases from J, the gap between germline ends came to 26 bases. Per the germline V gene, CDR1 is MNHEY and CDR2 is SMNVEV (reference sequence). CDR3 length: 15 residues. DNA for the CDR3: TGTGCCACCAGAACGGGTGGTCGAAGTTCCCGGGAGCAGTTCTTC. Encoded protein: CATRTGGRSSREQFF.

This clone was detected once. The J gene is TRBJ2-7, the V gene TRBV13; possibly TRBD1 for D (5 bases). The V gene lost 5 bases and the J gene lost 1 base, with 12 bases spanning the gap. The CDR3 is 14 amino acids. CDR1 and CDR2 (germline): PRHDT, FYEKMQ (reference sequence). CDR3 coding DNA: TGTGCCAGCAGCCCCAAGGGGCTATCCTACGAGCAGTACTTC. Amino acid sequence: CASSPKGLSYEQYF. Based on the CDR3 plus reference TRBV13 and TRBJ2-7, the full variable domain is AAGVIQSPRHLIKEKRETATLKCYPIPRHDTVYWYQQGPGQDPQFLISFYEKMQSDKGSIPDRFSAQQFSDYHSELNMSSLELGDSALYFCASSPKGLSYEQYFGPGTRLTVT.

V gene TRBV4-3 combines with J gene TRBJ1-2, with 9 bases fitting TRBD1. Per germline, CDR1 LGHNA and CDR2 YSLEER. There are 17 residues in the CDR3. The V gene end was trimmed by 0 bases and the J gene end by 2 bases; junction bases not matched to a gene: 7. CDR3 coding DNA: TGCGCCAGCAGCCAAGATGGGACAGGGTATGGAAACTATGGCTACACCTTC. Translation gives CASSQDGTGYGNYGYTF.

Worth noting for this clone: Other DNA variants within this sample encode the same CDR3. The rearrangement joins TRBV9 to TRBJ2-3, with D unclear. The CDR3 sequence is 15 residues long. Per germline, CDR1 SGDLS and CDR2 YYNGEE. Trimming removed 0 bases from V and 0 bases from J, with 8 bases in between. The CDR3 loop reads CASSVGVASTDTQYF. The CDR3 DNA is TGTGCCAGCAGCGTAGGCGTAGCTAGCACAGATACGCAGTATTTT.

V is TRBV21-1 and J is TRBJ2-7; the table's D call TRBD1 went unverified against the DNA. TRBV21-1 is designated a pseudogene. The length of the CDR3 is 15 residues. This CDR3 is CASSQRTGRNHEQYF. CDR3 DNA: TGTGCCAGCAGCCAGAGGACAGGGCGGAACCACGAGCAGTACTTC.

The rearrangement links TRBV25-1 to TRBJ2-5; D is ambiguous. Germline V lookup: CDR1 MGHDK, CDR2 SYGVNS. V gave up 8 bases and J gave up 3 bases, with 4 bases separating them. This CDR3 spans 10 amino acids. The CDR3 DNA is TGTGCCAGCGGAAAAGAGACCCAGTACTTC. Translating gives CASGKETQYF.

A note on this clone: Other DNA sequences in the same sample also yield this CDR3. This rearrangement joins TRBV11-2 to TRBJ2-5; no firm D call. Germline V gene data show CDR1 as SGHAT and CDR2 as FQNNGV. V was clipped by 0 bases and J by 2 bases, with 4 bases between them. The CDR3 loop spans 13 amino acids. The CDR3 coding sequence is TGTGCCAGCAGCTTAGAGGTTCAAGAGACCCAGTACTTC. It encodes CASSLEVQETQYF.

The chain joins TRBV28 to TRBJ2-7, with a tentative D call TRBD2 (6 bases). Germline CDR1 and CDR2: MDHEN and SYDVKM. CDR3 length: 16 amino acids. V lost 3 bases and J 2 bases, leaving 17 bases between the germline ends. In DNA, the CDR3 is TGTGCCAGCAGTTTTTTCAGGGACTTAATAACCTACGAGCAGTACTTC. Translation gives CASSFFRDLITYEQYF. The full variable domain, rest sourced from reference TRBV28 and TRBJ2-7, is DVKVTQSSRYLVKRTGEKVFLECVQDMDHENMFWYRQDPGLGLRLIYFSYDVKMKEKGDIPEGYSVSREKKERFSLILESASTNQTSMYLCASSFFRDLITYEQYFGPGTRLTVT.

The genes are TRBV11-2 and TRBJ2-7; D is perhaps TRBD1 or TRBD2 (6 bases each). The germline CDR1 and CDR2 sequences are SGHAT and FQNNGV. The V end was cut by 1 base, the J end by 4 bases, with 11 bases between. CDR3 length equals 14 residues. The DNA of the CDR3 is TGTGCCAGCAGCTTAGCCCGGGGGCAGTACGAGCAGTACTTC. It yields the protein CASSLARGQYEQYF.

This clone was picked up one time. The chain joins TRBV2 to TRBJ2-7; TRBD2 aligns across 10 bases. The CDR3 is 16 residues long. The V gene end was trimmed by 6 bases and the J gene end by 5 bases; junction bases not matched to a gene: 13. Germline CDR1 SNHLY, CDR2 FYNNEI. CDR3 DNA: TGTGCCAGCAGAGAGTATTCTAGCGGGAGTTTCCACGAGCAGTACTTC. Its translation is CASREYSSGSFHEQYF.